This is a list of T cell receptor beta chains from one sample in a study of shared T cell receptors in the human thymus. The method was immunoSEQ multiplex PCR; TCRdb's version includes in-frame clones alone and lacks a portion of them. The profile covers 700,000 or so clones, with approximately 85% appearing a single time and about 0.0098% taken by the ten largest. The same specimen was also included in a second study, on human thymus T cells.

The sequencing input was thymocytes. The receptor source for this set is a girl under three years old with a congenital heart defect. Both conserved end residues are part of each CDR3. D genes are given only for firm matches.

V: TRBV6-1; D: TRBD2; CDR3: CASSEAREGRLVKNIQYF
V: TRBV29-1; D: TRBD2; CDR3: CSAGGDGSSYEQYF
V: TRBV12-5; D: TRBD1; CDR3: CASGLLLRRTGAYEQYF
V: TRBV5-1; D: TRBD1; CDR3: CASSGGDRASSYNSPLHF
V: TRBV5-6; D: TRBD1; CDR3: CASSSGQGLGDTQYF
V: TRBV6-1; D: NA; CDR3: CASSEASVSALYGYTF
V: TRBV5-1; D: NA; CDR3: CASSLYGAGSVCPHPTEAFF
V: TRBV28; D: NA; CDR3: CASSLSSTDRAFF
V: TRBV2; D: NA; CDR3: CANHRGGLETQYF
V: TRBV5-1; D: NA; CDR3: CASSFGGEGVPGNTIYF
V: TRBV4-1; D: NA; CDR3: CASSQDRWESSYNEQFF
V: TRBV11-2; D: NA; CDR3: CASSSPAGDLVYGNTIYF
V: TRBV10-3; D: NA; CDR3: CAISIQGKLYGYTF
V: TRBV11-3; D: TRBD2; CDR3: CASSLRTSPYNEQFF
V: TRBV2; D: NA; CDR3: CARDRGQETQYF
V: TRBV10-3; D: TRBD1; CDR3: CAKGPGTGPRESTDTQYF
V: TRBV5-4; D: TRBD1; CDR3: CASSATGTGDYGYTF
V: TRBV13; D: NA; CDR3: CASSSIRGKVDTEAFF
V: TRBV5-1; D: TRBD1; CDR3: CASSFRGRRTGELFF
V: TRBV5-1; D: NA; CDR3: CASSLLFSGINEKLFF
V: TRBV5-1; D: TRBD1; CDR3: CASSLARDRDNVTTEAFF
V: TRBV7-9; D: NA; CDR3: CASSLAFIPEQYF
V: TRBV11-2; D: NA; CDR3: CASSSQNPARGGSYEQYF
V: TRBV5-4; D: NA; CDR3: CASGLDKGQPQHF
V: TRBV5-5; D: TRBD1; CDR3: CASSPSPDRDQGYNSPLHF